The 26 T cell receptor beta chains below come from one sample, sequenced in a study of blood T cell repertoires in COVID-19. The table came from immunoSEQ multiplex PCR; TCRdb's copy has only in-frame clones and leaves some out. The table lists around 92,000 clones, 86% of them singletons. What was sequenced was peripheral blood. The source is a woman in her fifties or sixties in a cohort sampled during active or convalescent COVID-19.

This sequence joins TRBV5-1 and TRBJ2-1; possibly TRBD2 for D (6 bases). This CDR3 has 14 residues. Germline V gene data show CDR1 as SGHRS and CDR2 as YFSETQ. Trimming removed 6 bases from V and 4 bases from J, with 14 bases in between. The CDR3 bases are TGCGCCAGCACCCCTGGGGACTCATACAATGAGCAGTTCTTC. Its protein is CASTPGDSYNEQFF.

CDR3 DNA: TGTGCCAGCAGCGCCGAGACTAGACAAGGGATATACGAGCAGTACTTC. It specifies CASSAETRQGIYEQYF. The gene calls are TRBV9 and TRBJ2-7; D perhaps matches TRBD2 (6 bases). Trimming shortened V by 3 bases and J by 4 bases, and 20 bases separated the two germline ends. Germline assignment: CDR1 SGDLS and CDR2 YYNGEE. This CDR3 spans 16 amino acids.

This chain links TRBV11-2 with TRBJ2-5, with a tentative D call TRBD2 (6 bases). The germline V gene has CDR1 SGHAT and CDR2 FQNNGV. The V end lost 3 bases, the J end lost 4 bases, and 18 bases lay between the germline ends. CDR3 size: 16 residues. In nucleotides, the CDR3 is TGTGCCAGCAGCTTCGGGACTTCGCGGGGAGTAGAGACCCAGTACTTC. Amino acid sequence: CASSFGTSRGVETQYF.

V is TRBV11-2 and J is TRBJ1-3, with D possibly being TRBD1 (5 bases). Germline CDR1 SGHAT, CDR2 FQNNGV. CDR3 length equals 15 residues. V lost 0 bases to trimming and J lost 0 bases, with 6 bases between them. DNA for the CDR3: TGTGCCAGCAGCTTAGACAGGGTCTCTGGAAACACCATATATTTT. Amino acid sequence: CASSLDRVSGNTIYF.

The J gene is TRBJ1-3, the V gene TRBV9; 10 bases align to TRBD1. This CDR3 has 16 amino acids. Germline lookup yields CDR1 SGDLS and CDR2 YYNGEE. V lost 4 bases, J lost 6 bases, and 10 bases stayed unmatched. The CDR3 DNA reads TGTGCCAGCAGCCTAACCGGGACAGGGGTCGAAAACACCATATATTTT. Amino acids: CASSLTGTGVENTIYF.

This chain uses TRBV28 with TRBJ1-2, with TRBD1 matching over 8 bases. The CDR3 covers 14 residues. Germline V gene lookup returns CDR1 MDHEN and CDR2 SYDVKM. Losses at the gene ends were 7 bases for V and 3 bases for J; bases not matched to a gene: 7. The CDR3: CASTLSGGDYGYTF. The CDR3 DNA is TGTGCCAGCACCCTATCAGGGGGCGACTATGGCTACACCTTC.

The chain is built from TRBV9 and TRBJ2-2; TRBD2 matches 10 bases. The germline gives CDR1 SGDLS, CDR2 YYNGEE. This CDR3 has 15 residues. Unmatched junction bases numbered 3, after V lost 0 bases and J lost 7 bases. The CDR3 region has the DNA TGTGCCAGCAGCGTAGGAACTAGCGGGGACGGGGAGCTGTTTTTT. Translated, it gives CASSVGTSGDGELFF.

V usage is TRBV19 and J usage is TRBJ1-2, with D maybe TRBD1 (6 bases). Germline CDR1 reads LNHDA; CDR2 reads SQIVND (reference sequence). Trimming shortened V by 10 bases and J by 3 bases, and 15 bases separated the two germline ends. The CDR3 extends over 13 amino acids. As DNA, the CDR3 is TGTGCCACCGTGACAGGAAACGACTATGGCTACACCTTC. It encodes CATVTGNDYGYTF.

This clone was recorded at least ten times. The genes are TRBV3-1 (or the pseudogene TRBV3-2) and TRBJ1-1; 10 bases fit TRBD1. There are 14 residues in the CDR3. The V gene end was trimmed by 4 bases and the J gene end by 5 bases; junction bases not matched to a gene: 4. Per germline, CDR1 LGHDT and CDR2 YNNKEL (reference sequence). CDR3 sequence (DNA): TGTGCCAGCAGCCGGGGGGGACAGGGGACTGAAGCTTTCTTT. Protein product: CASSRGGQGTEAFF.

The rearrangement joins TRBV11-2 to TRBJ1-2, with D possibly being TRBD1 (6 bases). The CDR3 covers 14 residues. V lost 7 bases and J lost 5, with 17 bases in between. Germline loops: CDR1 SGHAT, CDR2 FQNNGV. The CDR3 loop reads CASTRNRDPYGYTF. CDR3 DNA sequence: TGTGCCAGCACGAGGAACAGGGACCCGTATGGCTACACCTTC.

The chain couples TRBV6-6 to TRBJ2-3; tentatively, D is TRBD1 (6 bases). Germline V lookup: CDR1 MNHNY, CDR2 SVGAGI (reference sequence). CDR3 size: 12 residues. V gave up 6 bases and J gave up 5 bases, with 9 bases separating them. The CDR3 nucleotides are TGTGCCAGCAGAACACAGGGAGATACGCAGTATTTT. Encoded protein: CASRTQGDTQYF.

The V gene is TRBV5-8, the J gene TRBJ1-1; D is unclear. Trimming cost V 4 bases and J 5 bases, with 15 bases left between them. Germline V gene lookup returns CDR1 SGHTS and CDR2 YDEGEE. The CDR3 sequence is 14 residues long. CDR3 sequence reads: CASSKFISGTEAFF. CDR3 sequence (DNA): TGTGCCAGCAGCAAATTCATTTCGGGGACTGAAGCTTTCTTT.

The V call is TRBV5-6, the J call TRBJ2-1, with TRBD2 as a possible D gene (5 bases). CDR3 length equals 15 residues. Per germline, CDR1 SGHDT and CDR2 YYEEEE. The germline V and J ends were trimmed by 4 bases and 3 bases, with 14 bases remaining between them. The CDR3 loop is CASSRRGQIYNEQFF. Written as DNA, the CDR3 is TGTGCCAGCAGCCGGCGCGGGCAAATCTACAATGAGCAGTTCTTC.

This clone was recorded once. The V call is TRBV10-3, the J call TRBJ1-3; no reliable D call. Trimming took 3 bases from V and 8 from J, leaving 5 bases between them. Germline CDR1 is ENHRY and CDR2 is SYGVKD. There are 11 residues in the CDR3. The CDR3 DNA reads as TGTGCCATCAGTGATAGCGACACCATATATTTT. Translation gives CAISDSDTIYF.

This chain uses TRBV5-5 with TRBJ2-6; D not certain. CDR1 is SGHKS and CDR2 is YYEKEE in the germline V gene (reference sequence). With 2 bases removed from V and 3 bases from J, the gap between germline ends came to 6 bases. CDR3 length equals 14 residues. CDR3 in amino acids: CASSFGVGANVLTF. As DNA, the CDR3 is TGTGCCAGCAGCTTCGGAGTTGGGGCCAACGTCCTGACTTTC.

The CDR3 spells CASSLFRGQVYGYTF. The CDR3 DNA sequence: TGTGCCAGTAGTCTCTTCAGGGGGCAAGTCTATGGCTACACCTTC. This chain uses TRBV19 with TRBJ1-2; 8 nucleotides agree with TRBD1. Trimming took 5 bases from V and 4 from J; bases not matched to a gene: 9. This CDR3 is built from 15 residues. Germline CDR1 LNHDA, CDR2 SQIVND (reference sequence). Variable domain in full (rest from reference TRBV19 and TRBJ1-2): DGGITQSPKYLFRKEGQNVTLSCEQNLNHDAMYWYRQDPGQGLRLIYYSQIVNDFQKGDIAEGYSVSREKKESFPLTVTSAQKNPTAFYLCASSLFRGQVYGYTFGSGTRLTVV.

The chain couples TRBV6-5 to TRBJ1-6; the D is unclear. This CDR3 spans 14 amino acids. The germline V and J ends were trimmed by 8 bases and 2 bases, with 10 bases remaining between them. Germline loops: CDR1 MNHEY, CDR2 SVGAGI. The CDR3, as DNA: TGTGCCAGCGCTGAGGCCCCCTATAATTCACCCCTCCACTTT. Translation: CASAEAPYNSPLHF.

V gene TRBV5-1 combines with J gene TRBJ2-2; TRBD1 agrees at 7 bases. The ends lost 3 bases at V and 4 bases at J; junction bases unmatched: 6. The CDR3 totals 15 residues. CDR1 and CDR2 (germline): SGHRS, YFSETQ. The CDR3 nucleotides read TGCGCCAGCAGCTGGGACAGTCAGAGCACCGGGGAGCTGTTTTTT. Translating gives CASSWDSQSTGELFF.

The DNA for the CDR3 is TGTGCCAGCAGCTTCTGTTTCGTGTCCGCGGGACAGGCTTCCTACGAGCAGTACTTC. This gives the protein CASSFCFVSAGQASYEQYF. The gene calls are TRBV7-3 and TRBJ2-7; 8 bases map to TRBD1. This CDR3 has 19 residues. The ends lost 3 bases at V and 1 base at J; junction bases unmatched: 17. Germline V gives CDR1 SGHTA, CDR2 FQGTGA.

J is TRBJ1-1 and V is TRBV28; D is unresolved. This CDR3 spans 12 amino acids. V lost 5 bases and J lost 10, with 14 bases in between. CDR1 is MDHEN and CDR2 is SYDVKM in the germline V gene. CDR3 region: CASSTSRYGAFF. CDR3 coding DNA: TGTGCCAGCAGTACCTCCAGGTATGGAGCTTTCTTT.

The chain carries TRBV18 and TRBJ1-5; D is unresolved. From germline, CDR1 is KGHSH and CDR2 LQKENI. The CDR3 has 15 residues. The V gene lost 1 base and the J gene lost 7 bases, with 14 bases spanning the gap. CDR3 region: CASSPQSNREQPQHF. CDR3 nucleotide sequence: TGTGCCAGCTCACCACAGAGTAATCGCGAACAGCCCCAGCATTTT.

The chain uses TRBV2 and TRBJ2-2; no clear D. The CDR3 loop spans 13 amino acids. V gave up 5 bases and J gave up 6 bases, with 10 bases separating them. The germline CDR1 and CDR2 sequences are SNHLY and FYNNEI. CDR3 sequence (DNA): TGTGCCAGCAGTTATAGACATGCCGGGGAGCTGTTTTTT. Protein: CASSYRHAGELFF.

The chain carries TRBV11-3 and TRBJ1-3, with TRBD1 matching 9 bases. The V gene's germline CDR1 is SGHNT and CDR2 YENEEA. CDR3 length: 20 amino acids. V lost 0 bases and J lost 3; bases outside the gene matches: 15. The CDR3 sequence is CASSLDFSPSGTGYGNTIYF. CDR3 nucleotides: TGTGCCAGCAGCTTAGATTTCAGCCCCTCCGGGACAGGGTATGGAAACACCATATATTTT.

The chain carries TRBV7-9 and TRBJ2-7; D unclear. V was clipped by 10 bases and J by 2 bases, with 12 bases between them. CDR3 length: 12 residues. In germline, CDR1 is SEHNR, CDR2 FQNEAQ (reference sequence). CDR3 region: CATGSSTYEQYF. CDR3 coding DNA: TGTGCCACAGGAAGCTCAACCTACGAGCAGTACTTC.

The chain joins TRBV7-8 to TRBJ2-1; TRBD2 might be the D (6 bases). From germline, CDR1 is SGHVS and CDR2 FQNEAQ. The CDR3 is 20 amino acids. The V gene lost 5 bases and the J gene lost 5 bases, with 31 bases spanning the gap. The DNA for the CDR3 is TGTGCCAGCAGCCGAACGAGCCAAACCACTAGCTACCTTTCAGACAATGAGCAGTTCTTC. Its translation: CASSRTSQTTSYLSDNEQFF.

The CDR3 nucleotides read TGTGCCAGCAGCCGCGGACTAGCGGGCGGGAACACCGGGGAGCTGTTTTTT. Amino acid sequence: CASSRGLAGGNTGELFF. The V call is TRBV11-3, the J call TRBJ2-2, with TRBD2 matching over 11 bases. From germline, CDR1 is SGHNT and CDR2 YENEEA. The CDR3 has 17 amino acids. The V segment lost 5 bases and the J segment 1 base; nucleotides outside the gene matches: 6. The entire variable domain, with the rest obtained from reference TRBV11-3 and TRBJ2-2, is as follows: EAGVVQSPRYKIIEKKQPVAFWCNPISGHNTLYWYLQNLGQGPELLIRYENEEAVDDSQLPKDRFSAERLKGVDSTLKIQPAELGDSAVYLCASSRGLAGGNTGELFFGEGSRLTVL.